Shown below are 7 T cell receptor beta chains from a single sample sequenced in a study of technical replicates of blood from a handful of donors (dated by TCRdb to the late 2010s). The library came from the immunoSEQ multiplex PCR assay. TCRdb re-hosts the immuneACCESS table, in-frame sequences only. Its copies lack some clones; in the studies checked, an unresolved V gene accounts for under half of them, and the cause for the rest is not known. The sample profile shows about 62,000 clones; roughly 98% of them were found once. The top ten clonotypes cover under 0.2% of the sample. Specimen: T cells isolated from PBMCs. These receptor sequences come from a human donor in good health.

The rearrangement links TRBV7-6 to TRBJ2-7; TRBD1 agrees at 7 bases. The CDR3 consists of 14 residues. The ends lost 5 bases at V and 6 bases at J; junction bases unmatched: 10. Germline V CDR1 and CDR2: SGHVS, FNYEAQ. DNA for the CDR3: TGTGCCAGCAGCCCCCTACGACAGGGAAGCGAGCAGTACTTC. Translation: CASSPLRQGSEQYF.

CDR3 in DNA: TGTGCCAGCAGTTCTTTAGCGGAGAGCTCCTACGAGCAGTACTTC. Protein: CASSSLAESSYEQYF. The rearrangement uses TRBV6-5 and TRBJ2-7, with D perhaps TRBD2 (6 bases). The germline gives CDR1 MNHEY, CDR2 SVGAGI. The CDR3 runs 15 residues. Between the trimmed V and J ends, which lost 4 bases and 0 bases, there was a span of 13 bases.

The chain joins TRBV27 to TRBJ1-5; 8 bases fit TRBD1. Per the germline V gene, CDR1 is MNHEY and CDR2 is SMNVEV (reference sequence). This CDR3 spans 15 amino acids. Losses at the gene ends were 2 bases for V and 5 bases for J; bases not matched to a gene: 5. CDR3 amino acids: CASSLRGQADQPQHF. DNA for the CDR3: TGTGCCAGCAGTTTAAGGGGACAGGCGGATCAGCCCCAGCATTTT.

This clone has a single count. CDR3 in amino acids: CASSEALLAGGLGETQYF. The CDR3 nucleotides are TGTGCCAGCAGTGAAGCGCTGCTAGCGGGGGGCCTCGGAGAGACCCAGTACTTC. The chain combines TRBV6-1 with TRBJ2-5; 11 positions agree with TRBD2. The ends lost 0 bases at V and 4 bases at J; junction bases unmatched: 10. CDR3 size: 18 residues. Germline V CDR1 and CDR2: MNHNS, SASEGT.

V and J are TRBV30 and TRBJ2-3, with 8 bases matching TRBD2. Germline V gene data show CDR1 as GTSNPN and CDR2 as SVGIG (reference sequence). V gave up 1 base and J gave up 6 bases; unmatched junction bases: 0. The CDR3 is 12 amino acids. The CDR3, as DNA: TGTGCCTGGAGTGCGGGGGGGGATACGCAGTATTTT. Its translation: CAWSAGGDTQYF.

This chain connects TRBV7-6 to TRBJ2-7; 7 bases map to TRBD2. J was trimmed by 4 bases and V by 5 bases; bases with no gene match: 5. The CDR3 has 13 residues. Germline loops: CDR1 SGHVS, CDR2 FNYEAQ. The CDR3 region is CASSPRRGYEQYF. CDR3 bases: TGTGCCAGCAGCCCACGGCGGGGGTACGAGCAGTACTTC. Looking up the rest from reference TRBV7-6 and TRBJ2-7 gives the full variable domain: GAGVSQSPRYKVTKRGQDVALRCDPISGHVSLYWYRQALGQGPEFLTYFNYEAQQDKSGLPNDRFSAERPEGSISTLTIQRTEQRDSAMYRCASSPRRGYEQYFGPGTRLTVT.

J is TRBJ2-7 and V is TRBV5-4, with D unresolved. The CDR3 has 14 amino acids. With 0 bases removed from V and 2 bases from J, the gap between germline ends came to 9 bases. In germline, CDR1 is SGHNT, CDR2 YYREEE (reference sequence). CDR3 in amino acids: CASSLEQAPYEQYF. The CDR3 nucleotides are TGTGCCAGCAGCTTGGAGCAAGCCCCCTACGAGCAGTACTTC.